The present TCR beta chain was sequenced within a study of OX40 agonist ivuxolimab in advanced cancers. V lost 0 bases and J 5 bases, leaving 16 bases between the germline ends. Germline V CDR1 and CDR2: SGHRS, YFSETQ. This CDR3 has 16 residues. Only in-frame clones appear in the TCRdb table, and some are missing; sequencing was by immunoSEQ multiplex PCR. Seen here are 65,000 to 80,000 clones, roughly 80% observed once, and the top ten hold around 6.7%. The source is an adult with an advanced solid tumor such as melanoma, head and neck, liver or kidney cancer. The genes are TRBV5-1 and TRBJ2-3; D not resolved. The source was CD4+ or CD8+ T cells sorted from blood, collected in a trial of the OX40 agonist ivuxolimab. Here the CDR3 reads CASSLADLFLGDTQYF. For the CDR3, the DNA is TGCGCCAGCAGCTTGGCCGATTTGTTTCTGGGAGATACGCAGTATTTT.